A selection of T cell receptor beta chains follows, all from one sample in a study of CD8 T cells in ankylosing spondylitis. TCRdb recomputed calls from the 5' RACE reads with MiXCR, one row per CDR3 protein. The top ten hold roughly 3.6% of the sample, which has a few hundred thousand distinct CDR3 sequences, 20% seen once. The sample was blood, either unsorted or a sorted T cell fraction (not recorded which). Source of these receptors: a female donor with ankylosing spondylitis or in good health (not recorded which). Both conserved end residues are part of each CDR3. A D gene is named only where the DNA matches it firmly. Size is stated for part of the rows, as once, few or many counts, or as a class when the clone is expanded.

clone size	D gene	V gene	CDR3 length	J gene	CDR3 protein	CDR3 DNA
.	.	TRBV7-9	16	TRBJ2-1	CASSLLRELMGNEQFF	TGTGCCAGCAGCTTATTACGGGAGCTGATGGGGAATGAGCAGTTCTTC
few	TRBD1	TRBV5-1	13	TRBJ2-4	CASSLRQGDIQYF	TGCGCCAGCAGCCTTAGACAGGGGGACATTCAGTACTTC
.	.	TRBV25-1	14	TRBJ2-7	CASGTGRIPYEQYF	TGTGCCAGCGGGACGGGACGGATACCCTACGAGCAGTACTTC
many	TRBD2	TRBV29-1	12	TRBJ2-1	CSVASGRNEQFF	TGCAGCGTTGCCAGCGGGAGGAATGAGCAGTTCTTC
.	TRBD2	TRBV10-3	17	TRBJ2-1	CAISESLVTSGSYEQFF	TGTGCCATCAGTGAGTCTCTTGTTACTAGCGGGAGTTATGAGCAGTTCTTC
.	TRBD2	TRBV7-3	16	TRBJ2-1	CASSFGGSGYYNEQFF	TGTGCCAGCAGCTTTGGTGGTAGCGGGTACTACAATGAGCAGTTCTTC
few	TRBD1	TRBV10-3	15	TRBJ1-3	CAISRDSRTGNTIYF	TGTGCCATCAGCCGGGACAGCCGGACTGGAAACACCATATATTTT
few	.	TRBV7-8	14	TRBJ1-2	CASSPDLSNYGYTF	TGTGCCAGCAGCCCGGACCTCTCGAACTATGGCTACACCTTC
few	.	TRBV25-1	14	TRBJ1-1	CASSETGKGTEAFF	TGTGCCAGCAGTGAAACAGGGAAGGGCACTGAAGCTTTCTTT
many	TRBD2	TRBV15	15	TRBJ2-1	CATSRPGVAGSFVDF	TGTGCCACCAGCAGACCCGGGGTAGCGGGATCATTTGTTGACTTC
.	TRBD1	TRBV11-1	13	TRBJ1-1	CASSIQTGAEAFF	TGTGCCAGCAGCATTCAGACAGGGGCTGAAGCTTTCTTT
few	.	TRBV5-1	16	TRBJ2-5	CASSLEGLLTQETQYF	TGCGCCAGCAGCTTGGAAGGACTCCTGACCCAAGAGACCCAGTACTTC
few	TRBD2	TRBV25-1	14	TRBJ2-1	CASRGEGGSSEQFF	TGTGCCAGCAGGGGGGAGGGAGGCTCAAGTGAGCAGTTCTTC
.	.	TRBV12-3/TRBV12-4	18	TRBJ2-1	CASSRRSGGAVSYNEQFF	TGTGCCAGCAGCCGCCGGAGCGGAGGAGCGGTCTCCTACAATGAGCAGTTCTTC
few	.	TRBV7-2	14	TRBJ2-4	CASSSNGQQGIQYF	TGTGCCAGCAGCTCAAATGGACAGCAGGGCATTCAGTACTTC
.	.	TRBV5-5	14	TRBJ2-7	CASSYPGRYYEQYF	TGTGCCAGCAGCTACCCCGGGCGGTACTACGAGCAGTACTTC
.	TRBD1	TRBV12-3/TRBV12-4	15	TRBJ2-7	CASSSRRDRVYEQYF	TGTGCCAGCAGTAGCCGCCGGGACAGGGTTTACGAGCAGTACTTC
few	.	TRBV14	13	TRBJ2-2	CASSQDRSGELFF	TGTGCCAGCAGCCAAGATAGATCCGGGGAGCTGTTTTTT
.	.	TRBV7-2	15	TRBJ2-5	CASSLATVNAETQYF	TGTGCCAGCAGCTTAGCCACAGTTAACGCAGAGACCCAGTACTTC
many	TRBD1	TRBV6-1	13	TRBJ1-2	CASSPDRAYGYTF	TGTGCCAGCAGTCCTGACAGGGCATATGGCTACACCTTC
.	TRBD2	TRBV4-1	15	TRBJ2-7	CASSPTSGKSYEQYF	TGCGCCAGCAGCCCGACTAGCGGGAAGTCCTACGAGCAGTACTTC